This is a list of T cell receptor beta chains from one sample in a study of blood T cell repertoires in COVID-19. The assay was immunoSEQ multiplex PCR, and TCRdb's table has in-frame clones only and misses some. The table lists roughly 60,000 clones, roughly four fifths of them singletons, with 14% to 15% in the top ten. The material sequenced was peripheral blood. These receptors all come from an older man with acute or convalescent COVID-19. CDR3s include the opening cysteine and the closing phenylalanine or tryptophan. Expanded clones get a size class; other rows say once, few or many, or leave the size out.

CDR3 length	V gene	clone size	CDR3 protein
15	TRBV11-3	.	CASSLELDLQETQYF
13	TRBV3-1/TRBV3-2	.	CASQRGGGTEAFF
16	TRBV9	.	CASSVVGGVVPGELFF
15	TRBV9	.	CASSVALQGGYGYTF
16	TRBV6-5	.	CASSYPYQGKGTEAFF
15	TRBV6-1	.	CASSEFPGGGYGYTF
16	TRBV14	.	CASSQGQGSGQETQYF
14	TRBV11-2	.	CASSFVLAGNEQFF
15	TRBV5-4	few	CASSHRDRGSYEQYF
13	TRBV20-1	.	CSVNERGQETQYF
16	TRBV9	few	CASSVEETAANTEAFF
13	TRBV2	few	CASSEVVRETQYF
13	TRBV7-3	.	CASSLRYGDFPFF
15	TRBV2	.	CASSSQGGGGSPLHF
12	TRBV3-1/TRBV3-2	.	CASQSKGAGYTF
14	TRBV5-1	.	CASSLAAGQTGYTF
12	TRBV12-3/TRBV12-4	.	CASSRDSYGYTF
15	TRBV7-9	.	CASRPLADPLGEQFF
15	TRBV11-2	.	CASSPRVAGGSEQFF
14	TRBV30	.	CAWSTGGGIYEQYF
15	TRBV5-1	.	CASSPGALGEYGYTF
13	TRBV7-9	.	CASSSPGQGYAFF
13	TRBV2	.	CASKGVSNQPQHF
15	TRBV7-7	once	CASSLTSGGADTQYF
15	TRBV5-4	.	CASKQGGALNTEAFF
15	TRBV5-1	.	CASSSTPGAAGELFF
14	TRBV5-1	.	CASSLVVAPYEQYF
13	TRBV9	.	CASSPEDRGKTFF
13	TRBV18	few	CASSPGTKETQYF
16	TRBV5-5	.	CASSLPGAGDQETQYF
14	TRBV4-1	.	CASSQDLLVREAFF
16	TRBV27	few	CASKFLGRASSYEQYF
16	TRBV5-4	.	CASSSGLAGDQETQYF
15	TRBV2	.	CASSRGQGVENEQFF
13	TRBV19	.	CASSLNSNQPQHF
13	TRBV7-9	few	CASSLASRNTIYF
13	TRBV20-1	few	CSASFRGVYGYTF
14	TRBV7-6	.	CASSASGTQETQYF
16	TRBV4-2	.	CASSHRDREATGELFF
13	TRBV5-1	.	CASGGQGYTEAFF
13	TRBV11-2	.	CASRPAGDDEQYF
14	TRBV7-9	.	CASSLLGSSYEQYF
14	TRBV30	once	CAWRKGRANTEAFF